This T cell receptor (beta chain) is from a study of OX40 agonist ivuxolimab in advanced cancers. Overall study context: In this cohort, patients received ivuxolimab, an agonistic anti-OX40 (CD134) antibody.

Study results and caveats: Also showing low normalized T-cell clonal expansion were some of the nonresponders.

Baseline was the first blood sampling point, followed by cycle 4 day 1 and cycle 7 day 1. As to this clone: Its target is not known.

Data came from immunoSEQ multiplex PCR; TCRdb stores just in-frame clones and leaves some out. The sample shows over 70,000 clones, 70% to 90% of them seen only once. The CDR3 sequence is 17 residues long. CDR1 is MNHNS and CDR2 is SASEGT in the germline V gene. The V segment lost 3 bases and the J segment 4 bases; nucleotides outside the gene matches: 12. The clonotype was recovered from an adult with an advanced solid tumor such as melanoma, head and neck, liver or kidney cancer. The chain employs TRBV6-1 and TRBJ2-3; 8 nucleotides line up with TRBD1. The source was CD4+ or CD8+ T cells sorted from blood, collected in a trial of the OX40 agonist ivuxolimab. CDR3 in DNA: TGTGCCAGCAGTGAGACAGGGGTGAATTTCATTCCAGATACGCAGTATTTT. Amino acid sequence: CASSETGVNFIPDTQYF.